This T cell receptor beta chain emerged from a study of a mutant IDH1 vaccine in newly diagnosed glioma. In the study overall: There were approximately 60% males and roughly 38% females among treated patients, whose mean age was approximately 40 years.

Comment on this clone: Its target is unknown.

This CDR3 has 15 amino acids. Germline V gene data show CDR1 as SQVTM and CDR2 as ANQGSEA. The V segment lost 7 bases and the J segment 8 bases; nucleotides outside the gene matches: 17. Clones were sequenced by immunoSEQ multiplex PCR, and TCRdb holds only the in-frame ones, with some missing. This repertoire shows about 66,000 clones, around 85% found once; its top ten account for approximately 10%. Time point in this sample: week 11, during vaccination. In the vaccine, a single dose held 300 ug of the mutant IDH1 20-mer peptide, along with topical imiquimod. Sequenced here: PBMCs, sampled from a glioma patient whose treatment included an IDH1 peptide vaccine. The chain employs TRBV29-1 and TRBJ1-2; 9 nucleotides line up with TRBD1. The clonotype was recovered from a woman aged 45-65 years with glioma. The CDR3 region has the DNA TGCAGCGCGGGGGGAGTTTCTTCGGACAGGGGCGGCTACACCTTC. Translation gives CSAGGVSSDRGGYTF. Full variable domain (rest looked up from reference TRBV29-1 and TRBJ1-2): SAVISQKPSRDICQRGTSLTIQCQVDSQVTMMFWYRQQPGQSLTLIATANQGSEATYESGFVIDKFPISRPNLTFSTLTVSNMSPEDSSIYLCSAGGVSSDRGGYTFGSGTRLTVV.